These 29 T cell receptor beta chains originate from one sample sequenced in a study of T cell repertoires in aging, cancer and after chemotherapy. A mixed TRB-A/B primer pool amplified rearranged TRB by multiplex touch-down PCR. Using its own MiXCR run on the multiplex PCR reads, TCRdb lists one record per CDR3 protein. The data contain several thousand distinct CDR3 sequences, 54% of them singletons. TCR beta rearrangements were amplified from peripheral blood genomic DNA. Sequences were obtained from blood. The receptor set was obtained from a human donor with a solid tumor.

The chain uses TRBV7-9 and TRBJ2-3; possible D gene TRBD1, 6 bases. V lost 6 bases, J lost 5 bases, and 18 bases lay in between. The CDR3 sequence is 15 residues long. Germline values: CDR1 SEHNR, CDR2 FQNEAQ (reference sequence). CDR3 region: CASRDTGNLGDTQYF. Written as DNA, the CDR3 is TGTGCCAGCAGGGATACAGGGAACTTAGGAGATACGCAGTATTTT. Using reference TRBV7-9 and TRBJ2-3 for the parts outside the CDR3, the full variable domain is DTGVSQNPRHKITKRGQNVTFRCDPISEHNRLYWYRQTLGQGPEFLTYFQNEAQLEKSRLLSDRFSAERPKGSFSTLEIQRTEQGDSAMYLCASRDTGNLGDTQYFGPGTRLTVL.

The chain joins TRBV5-4 to TRBJ1-5; D unresolved. Trimming removed 1 base from V and 2 bases from J, with 7 bases in between. Germline values: CDR1 SGHNT, CDR2 YYREEE (reference sequence). The CDR3 has 14 amino acids. CDR3 amino acids: CASSLMGRNQPQHF. CDR3 sequence (DNA): TGTGCCAGCAGCTTGATGGGTCGCAATCAGCCCCAGCATTTT. Variable domain in full (rest from reference TRBV5-4 and TRBJ1-5): ETGVTQSPTHLIKTRGQQVTLRCSSQSGHNTVSWYQQALGQGPQFIFQYYREEENGRGNFPPRFSGLQFPNYSSELNVNALELDDSALYLCASSLMGRNQPQHFGDGTRLSIL.

The rearrangement links TRBV20-1 to TRBJ2-7; D call uncertain. The germline V gene has CDR1 DFQATT and CDR2 SNEGSKA (reference sequence). The CDR3 has 16 residues. V gave up 1 base and J gave up 0 bases, with 16 bases separating them. The CDR3 region has the DNA TGCAGTGCTAGAGTAAGCGACGGCTTCAGCTCCTACGAGCAGTACTTC. It translates to CSARVSDGFSSYEQYF.

This clonotype appeared a few times. For the CDR3, the DNA is TGCAGCGTTGAAGATTGGGACAGGGCTGGGGCCAACGTCCTGACTTTC. Translating it yields CSVEDWDRAGANVLTF. The J gene is TRBJ2-6, the V gene TRBV29-1, with 9 bases lining up with TRBD1. CDR1 and CDR2 (germline): SQVTM, ANQGSEA. V was clipped by 0 bases and J by 2 bases; unmatched bases: 2. The CDR3 is 16 residues long. Looking up the rest from reference TRBV29-1 and TRBJ2-6 gives the full variable domain: SAVISQKPSRDICQRGTSLTIQCQVDSQVTMMFWYRQQPGQSLTLIATANQGSEATYESGFVIDKFPISRPNLTFSTLTVSNMSPEDSSIYLCSVEDWDRAGANVLTFGAGSRLTVL.

This chain joins TRBV4-1 and TRBJ2-1; 16 bases are a match to TRBD2. The CDR3 contains 18 residues. Per germline, CDR1 MGHRA and CDR2 YSYEKL. The ends lost 2 bases at V and 5 bases at J; junction bases unmatched: 6. The CDR3 DNA reads as TGCGCCAGCAGCCAACCCGGGACTAGCGGGAGGGCCGACAATGAGCAGTTCTTC. It specifies CASSQPGTSGRADNEQFF.

The chain recombines TRBV30 with TRBJ2-5; 7 nucleotides match TRBD1. Trimming cost V 1 base and J 0 bases; bases outside gene matches: 5. Germline V gene data show CDR1 as GTSNPN and CDR2 as SVGIG (reference sequence). The CDR3 contains 15 residues. The CDR3 loop is CAWSGGTDNQETQYF. As DNA, the CDR3 is TGTGCCTGGAGTGGGGGGACAGATAACCAAGAGACCCAGTACTTC.

The rearrangement links TRBV7-9 to TRBJ1-2; D gene uncertain. V lost 5 bases, J lost 4 bases, and 14 bases lay in between. The germline gives CDR1 SEHNR, CDR2 FQNEAQ (reference sequence). This CDR3 has 14 residues. DNA for the CDR3: TGTGCCAGCAGCCCACATCAGGCCACCTATGGCTACACCTTC. Translated: CASSPHQATYGYTF.

The chain links TRBV5-6 to TRBJ1-2; TRBD1 might be the D (6 bases). The CDR3 contains 15 residues. V was cut by 4 bases and J by 3 bases, with 16 bases left in between. CDR1 SGHDT and CDR2 YYEEEE come from the germline V gene. CDR3 nucleotides: TGTGCCAGCAGCCTATTAAACAGGGACTACTATGGCTACACCTTC. Its translation: CASSLLNRDYYGYTF.

This chain joins TRBV20-1 and TRBJ1-1; D remains unclear. The CDR3 loop spans 12 amino acids. The V and J ends lost 2 bases and 2 bases respectively, with 6 bases between them. Per the germline V gene, CDR1 is DFQATT and CDR2 is SNEGSKA (reference sequence). CDR3 sequence (DNA): TGCAGTGCTAGACGACCAAACACTGAAGCTTTCTTT. Its translation: CSARRPNTEAFF.

The rearrangement joins TRBV27 to TRBJ1-2, with TRBD1 matching over 7 bases. The V segment lost 3 bases and the J segment 2 bases; nucleotides outside the gene matches: 6. Per the germline V gene, CDR1 is MNHEY and CDR2 is SMNVEV (reference sequence). CDR3 length equals 15 residues. CDR3 bases: TGTGCCAGCAGTTTGAAAGGGGGCGCAAACTATGGCTACACCTTC. Protein product: CASSLKGGANYGYTF.

This clonotype was seen only once. One junction end does not reproduce the germline sequence, and a read error may be involved. V and J are TRBV27 and TRBJ1-1, with D unclear. The length of the CDR3 is 13 residues. Germline CDR1 reads MNHEY; CDR2 reads SMNVEV (reference sequence). CDR3: CANSLFRGTEAFF. CDR3 coding DNA: TGTGCCAACAGTTTGTTCCGTGGTACTGAAGCTTTCTTT.

The chain is built from TRBV7-6 and TRBJ2-1; 7 bases line up with TRBD2. V gave up 5 bases and J gave up 6 bases; unmatched junction bases: 10. Germline V gene lookup returns CDR1 SGHVS and CDR2 FNYEAQ. The CDR3 is 15 residues long. The CDR3 DNA sequence: TGTGCCAGCAGCCCAGGATTAGCGGGCATCAATGAGCAGTTCTTC. Encoded protein: CASSPGLAGINEQFF.

This rearrangement joins TRBV20-1 to TRBJ2-3; 8 positions agree with TRBD2. With 0 bases clipped from V and 0 bases from J, the junction kept 2 bases outside the gene matches. The CDR3 runs 15 residues. In germline, CDR1 is DFQATT, CDR2 SNEGSKA (reference sequence). The CDR3: CSARDVAGSTDTQYF. The CDR3 DNA sequence: TGCAGTGCTAGAGATGTAGCGGGAAGCACAGATACGCAGTATTTT.

The J gene is TRBJ2-7, the V gene TRBV5-6, with no clear D. Trimming pared 0 bases from V and 6 bases from J, leaving 13 bases between. The CDR3 length is 14 residues. CDR1 is SGHDT, CDR2 YYEEEE, per germline. CDR3 nucleotides: TGTGCCAGCAGCTTGGGGCTGGCTATCTCCGAGCAGTACTTC. This gives the protein CASSLGLAISEQYF.

The gene calls are TRBV27 and TRBJ2-1; D may be TRBD2 (6 bases). From germline, CDR1 is MNHEY and CDR2 SMNVEV (reference sequence). The CDR3 is made up of 15 amino acids. The V end was cut by 3 bases, the J end by 2 bases, with 11 bases between. CDR3 sequence reads: CASSLEGGPYNEQFF. The CDR3 DNA is TGTGCCAGCAGTTTGGAGGGAGGCCCCTACAATGAGCAGTTCTTC.

This clonotype was counted between two and nine times. The chain has TRBV7-3 and TRBJ2-7, with 9 nucleotides matching TRBD2. Looked up from germline, CDR1 is SGHTA and CDR2 is FQGTGA. The CDR3 contains 17 residues. V shed 4 bases, J shed 4 bases, and the junction held 14 bases outside the gene matches. CDR3 sequence: CASSSAPRLADGYEQYF. CDR3 nucleotide sequence: TGTGCCAGCAGCTCCGCACCCCGACTAGCGGACGGATACGAGCAGTACTTC. Looking up the rest from reference TRBV7-3 and TRBJ2-7 gives the full variable domain: GAGVSQTPSNKVTEKGKYVELRCDPISGHTALYWYRQSLGQGPEFLIYFQGTGAADDSGLPNDRFFAVRPEGSVSTLKIQRTERGDSAVYLCASSSAPRLADGYEQYFGPGTRLTVT.

V is TRBV28 and J is TRBJ1-4; D may be TRBD1 (6 bases). This CDR3 region has 15 residues. Trimming cost V 5 bases and J 5 bases, with 15 bases left between them. CDR1 and CDR2 (germline): MDHEN, SYDVKM. CDR3 nucleotides: TGTGCCAGCAGTCCCCGACAGGCGCTGAATGAAAAACTGTTTTTT. Encoded protein: CASSPRQALNEKLFF.

The rearrangement joins TRBV6-1 to TRBJ1-1; D may be TRBD1 (6 bases). Germline V CDR1 and CDR2: MNHNS, SASEGT. This CDR3 comprises 14 residues. Trimming shortened V by 9 bases and J by 1 base, and 15 bases separated the two germline ends. CDR3 DNA sequence: TGTGCCAGTACCCCGACAGGCCGGAACACTGAAGCTTTCTTT. Translating it yields CASTPTGRNTEAFF.

In nucleotides, the CDR3 is TGTGCCAGCGTTTACAGGGTCGACACTGAAGCTTTCTTT. This sequence encodes CASVYRVDTEAFF. This chain uses TRBV6-6 with TRBJ1-1; a weak D match, TRBD1 (6 bases). The CDR3 has 13 amino acids. Germline-derived CDR1 and CDR2 are MNHNY and SVGAGI (reference sequence). V was shortened by 8 bases and J by 3 bases, with 13 bases between the two germline ends.

This clonotype came up a few times. J is TRBJ1-6 and V is TRBV7-2, with D possibly matching TRBD1 (5 bases). Trimming cost V 0 bases and J 14 bases, with 11 bases left between them. CDR3 size: 13 residues. Per germline, CDR1 SGHTA and CDR2 FQGNSA. The CDR3 loop is CASSLAAGRALHF. CDR3 bases: TGTGCCAGCAGCTTAGCGGCGGGGCGGGCCCTCCACTTT.

The chain joins TRBV6-2 or TRBV6-3 to TRBJ2-1; no firm D call. This CDR3 spans 16 amino acids. Germline V gene data show CDR1 as MNHEY and CDR2 as SVGEGT. Between the trimmed V and J ends, which lost 2 bases and 3 bases, there was a span of 14 bases. This CDR3 reads CASSYPTHPDYNEQFF. The DNA of the CDR3 is TGTGCCAGCAGTTACCCAACCCACCCAGACTACAATGAGCAGTTCTTC.

The rearrangement links TRBV7-3 to TRBJ1-1; 8 nucleotides match TRBD1. Germline V gene sequence: CDR1 SGHTA, CDR2 FQGTGA. The ends lost 4 bases at V and 5 bases at J; junction bases unmatched: 6. This CDR3 region has 14 residues. CDR3 loop: CASSYQGAGTEAFF. The CDR3 DNA is TGTGCCAGCAGCTACCAGGGGGCTGGAACTGAAGCTTTCTTT.

This clonotype was seen a handful of times. V is TRBV7-2 and J is TRBJ2-6, with TRBD2 as a possible D gene (6 bases). Looked up from germline, CDR1 is SGHTA and CDR2 is FQGNSA. This CDR3 has 16 residues. Trimming took off 3 bases at V and 3 bases at J, with 12 bases between the two ends. CDR3 sequence reads: CASSLQSGDGANVLTF. CDR3 DNA sequence: TGTGCCAGCAGCTTGCAATCGGGGGATGGGGCCAACGTCCTGACTTTC. The complete variable domain, with remaining parts taken from reference TRBV7-2 and TRBJ2-6, reads GAGVSQSPSNKVTEKGKDVELRCDPISGHTALYWYRQSLGQGLEFLIYFQGNSAPDKSGLPSDRFSAERTGGSVSTLTIQRTQQEDSAVYLCASSLQSGDGANVLTFGAGSRLTVL.

CDR3 bases: TGTGCCAGCTCATCTTGGGACAGGGGCCAGACCCAGTACTTC. Translating gives CASSSWDRGQTQYF. The chain uses TRBV18 and TRBJ2-5, with TRBD1 matching over 10 bases. The CDR3 is 14 residues long. CDR1 and CDR2 from the germline V gene are KGHSH and LQKENI. Losses at the gene ends were 5 bases for V and 6 bases for J; bases not matched to a gene: 6. The full variable domain, its missing parts supplied by reference TRBV18 and TRBJ2-5, is NAGVMQNPRHLVRRRGQEARLRCSPMKGHSHVYWYRQLPEEGLKFMVYLQKENIIDESGMPKERFSAEFPKEGPSILRIQQVVRGDSAAYFCASSSWDRGQTQYFGPGTRLLVL.

A remark on this clonotype: One end of the junction is discordant with germline, which a read error may explain. The rearrangement uses TRBV5-1 and TRBJ2-1, with D possibly TRBD2 on 7 matching bases. The CDR3 sequence is 12 residues long. Looked up from germline, CDR1 is SGHRS and CDR2 is YFSETQ. This CDR3 is CASSRGGGEQFF. The CDR3 DNA is TGTGCCAGCAGCCGAGGGGGGGGTGAGCAGTTCTTC.

The chain has TRBV6-2 or TRBV6-3 and TRBJ1-2; no definite D call. Trimming left V 8 bases short and J 5 bases short, with 12 bases between. The germline gives CDR1 MNHEY, CDR2 SVGEGT. The CDR3 is made up of 12 amino acids. The CDR3 spells CASSPPGYGYTF. The CDR3, as DNA: TGTGCCAGCTCACCACCGGGATATGGCTACACCTTC.

The chain joins TRBV19 to TRBJ2-7, with unresolved D. The CDR3 contains 13 residues. The germline CDR1 and CDR2 sequences are LNHDA and SQIVND (reference sequence). Trimming stripped 3 bases from V and 2 bases from J, with 8 bases between. CDR3 protein: CASSMEAAYEQYF. CDR3 sequence (DNA): TGTGCCAGTAGTATGGAAGCCGCCTACGAGCAGTACTTC.

This clonotype appeared a few times. The rearrangement links TRBV12-3 or TRBV12-4 to TRBJ2-2; possibly TRBD2 for D (6 bases). Trimming shortened V by 6 bases and J by 6 bases, and 17 bases separated the two germline ends. The CDR3 covers 15 residues. The CDR3 here is CASRISGVFPGELFF. CDR3 bases: TGTGCCAGCAGAATTTCGGGAGTATTCCCCGGGGAGCTGTTTTTT.

The V gene is TRBV28, the J gene TRBJ1-4; D is ambiguous. Germline-derived CDR1 and CDR2 are MDHEN and SYDVKM. The CDR3 runs 15 residues. The V end was cut by 4 bases, the J end by 6 bases, with 15 bases between. This CDR3 reads CASSSQKGGDEKLFF. As DNA, the CDR3 is TGTGCCAGCAGTTCCCAAAAGGGAGGCGATGAAAAACTGTTTTTT.